Included here is one T cell receptor beta chain sequence, with context. The antigen remains unidentified. This CDR3 is built from 17 residues. The ends lost 4 bases at V and 4 bases at J; junction bases unmatched: 9. These data belong to a study of cytomegalovirus exposure and HLA in healthy donors. Study outcomes and limitations: In a later analysis, a missense DCLRE1C variant was linked to TCR beta V- and J-gene trimming. Immune exposure was documented only through CMV serostatus. Overall, approximately 150 TCR beta chains were annotated as cytomegalovirus-associated.

Vbeta (60) and Jbeta (13) primers were used in the PCR. TCRdb keeps only in-frame clones here, not all; method: immunoSEQ multiplex PCR. The sample has approximately 150,000 clones, about 85% seen once; the top ten hold under 1.5%. The sequence came from a man aged 45-65 years in good health and CMV-seropositive. The chain uses TRBV5-3 and TRBJ2-2; 11 bases map to TRBD1. TRBV5-3 is given ORF status, its function remaining uncertain. The sequencing sample was made of PBMCs. CDR3 amino acids: CARSLIEGTGGTGELFF. CDR3 bases: TGTGCCAGAAGCCTAATTGAAGGGACAGGGGGCACCGGGGAGCTGTTTTTT.